This is a list of T cell receptor beta chains from one sample in a study of blood T cells in healthy people across ages. Using its own MiXCR run on the 5' RACE reads, TCRdb lists one record per CDR3 protein. The profile shows about 680,000 distinct CDR3 sequences, about 52% of them singletons. What was sequenced was blood. Source of these receptors: a woman aged 55-70 years in good health. The CDR3 runs from the conserved cysteine through the conserved F or W. Fields, in order: D gene, clone size, V gene, J gene, CDR3 DNA, CDR3 protein. A D gene is named only where the DNA matches it firmly. Some rows mark clone size as missing; the rest say once, few, many or name a class of expanded clone.

TRBD2	.	TRBV28	TRBJ2-1	TGTGCCAGGGGACTAGCGGGAGGGCCTTACAATGAGCAGTTCTTC	CARGLAGGPYNEQFF
.	.	TRBV7-2	TRBJ1-1	TGTGCCAGCAGCTTCGGGGGAGGTTGGGTTGAAGCTTTCTTT	CASSFGGGWVEAFF
TRBD2	few	TRBV20-1	TRBJ2-1	TGCAGCCACGGGGGGACCGCCTACAATGAGCAGTTCTTC	CSHGGTAYNEQFF
.	.	TRBV20-1	TRBJ2-3	TGCAGTGCTAGAGATCCAGCGGCCAGGGCGTCAGATACGCAGTATTTT	CSARDPAARASDTQYF
TRBD2	.	TRBV28	TRBJ2-3	TGTGCCAGCAGCGCGACTAGCGGGAGTATAGGAGATACGCAGTATTTT	CASSATSGSIGDTQYF
TRBD2	.	TRBV7-9	TRBJ2-7	TGTGCCAGCAGCTCGACTAGCGGGAGGCCCACGGCCTACGAGCAGTACTTC	CASSSTSGRPTAYEQYF
.	.	TRBV28	TRBJ1-1	TGTGCCAGCCCCTTAACGACAGAAGCTTTCTTT	CASPLTTEAFF
.	.	TRBV3-1	TRBJ1-1	TGTGCCAGCAGCCCCGCCGGACGGCCCCGGGGTTTTGAAGCTTTCTTT	CASSPAGRPRGFEAFF
TRBD2	.	TRBV19	TRBJ2-2	TGTGCCAGTAGTATGTCTAGCGGGAGAAACACCGGGGAGCTGTTTTTT	CASSMSSGRNTGELFF
TRBD1	once	TRBV12-3/TRBV12-4	TRBJ2-5	TGTGCCAGCAGTTTGACAGGGGAGCCTGAGCAGTACTTC	CASSLTGEPEQYF
.	many	TRBV29-1	TRBJ2-7	TGCAGCGTGGCTGGGACACAAGCACAATACGAGCAGTACTTC	CSVAGTQAQYEQYF
TRBD2	few	TRBV20-1	TRBJ2-1	TGCAGTGCCAGACTAGCGGGGATATACAATGAGCAGTTCTTC	CSARLAGIYNEQFF
TRBD1	.	TRBV4-3	TRBJ2-1	TGCGCCAGCAGCCAAGTCCTGACAGGGACGTCCTCCACCTACAATGAGCAGTTCTTC	CASSQVLTGTSSTYNEQFF
TRBD2	few	TRBV6-2/TRBV6-3	TRBJ2-5	TGTGCCAGCAGTTACTGGTCGAGCGGGAGACACGAGACCCAGTACTTC	CASSYWSSGRHETQYF
TRBD2	.	TRBV3-1	TRBJ2-5	TGTGCCACCAGGACTAGCGGGGGACCCAAAGAGACCCAGTACTTC	CATRTSGGPKETQYF
.	many	TRBV20-1	TRBJ2-1	TGCAGTGCTAGAGAAAGGGTTAGTAGCTCCTACAATGAGCAGTTCTTC	CSARERVSSSYNEQFF
TRBD1	.	TRBV20-1	TRBJ2-1	TGCAGTGCTAGGGTACAGGGACAGGTAACAGACAATGAGCAGTTCTTC	CSARVQGQVTDNEQFF
.	.	TRBV2	TRBJ1-1	TGTGCCAGCAGTGTAACAGGGACGAACACTGAAGCTTTCTTT	CASSVTGTNTEAFF
.	.	TRBV2	TRBJ1-2	TGTGCCAGCAGCCCCGGGACATCTTCGGGCTACACCTTC	CASSPGTSSGYTF
.	.	TRBV21-1	TRBJ2-7	TGTGCCAGCAGCACCCCCTGCCCCGGACAGGGGCCTGAGCAGTACTTC	CASSTPCPGQGPEQYF
.	once	TRBV5-6	TRBJ2-5	TGTGCCAGCAGCTTGAATGGACGGATACCACAAGAGACCCAGTACTTC	CASSLNGRIPQETQYF
.	few	TRBV7-9	TRBJ1-4	TGTGCCAGCAGCCAGGACATTCAAGAAACTGAAAAACTGTTTTTT	CASSQDIQETEKLFF
.	many	TRBV28	TRBJ1-2	TGTGCCAGCAGTCAGCAGGGAGTCTATGGCTACACCTTC	CASSQQGVYGYTF
TRBD1	.	TRBV5-1	TRBJ1-4	TGCGCCAGCAGCTTGGGTCCCCGGGACAGGAATGAAAAACTGTTTTTT	CASSLGPRDRNEKLFF
.	once	TRBV2	TRBJ2-7	TGTGCCAGCACCCGAAGGTCCGCCTACGAGCAGTACTTC	CASTRRSAYEQYF
.	.	TRBV15	TRBJ2-7	TGTGCCACCAGCAGATCGGGACAAGACCCCTACGAGCAGTACTTC	CATSRSGQDPYEQYF
TRBD2	once	TRBV9	TRBJ2-2	TGTGCCAGCAGCGCTCGGGGTTCTGTTAGCGGGAGTCTCGGGGAGCTGTTTTTT	CASSARGSVSGSLGELFF
.	.	TRBV27	TRBJ2-1	TGTGCCAGCAGTTCCTTACTAGCACCCCATGAGCAGTTCTTC	CASSSLLAPHEQFF
TRBD2	.	TRBV5-6	TRBJ2-5	TGTGCCAGCAGCCGGGGACTAGCGGGAGGAGGGAATGAGCAGTACTTC	CASSRGLAGGGNEQYF
.	.	TRBV2	TRBJ1-1	TGTGCCAGCAGTGACGGCTACACTGACGAAGCTTTCTTT	CASSDGYTDEAFF
.	.	TRBV20-1	TRBJ2-7	TGCAGTTACGACGGGGGCTACGAGCAGTACTTC	CSYDGGYEQYF
TRBD1	.	TRBV7-2	TRBJ1-2	TGTGCCAGCAGCTTAGAGGGACAGGGGTACCCATATGGCTACACCTTC	CASSLEGQGYPYGYTF
TRBD1	few	TRBV27	TRBJ1-2	TGTGCCAGCAGTCAGGGACAGGGCGCCCAATTTAACTATGGCTACACCTTC	CASSQGQGAQFNYGYTF
.	once	TRBV6-1	TRBJ1-6	TGTGCCAGCGGGCGAAATAATTCACCCCTCCACTTT	CASGRNNSPLHF
TRBD1	few	TRBV20-1	TRBJ1-6	TGCAGTGCGAACACTTGGGACAGGGAGAGCTCCTATAATTCACCCCTCCACTTT	CSANTWDRESSYNSPLHF
.	few	TRBV14	TRBJ2-7	TGTGCCAGCAGTCGATACGACTACGAGCAGTACTTC	CASSRYDYEQYF
TRBD1	.	TRBV20-1	TRBJ2-1	TGCAGTACTAGAGTGGCAGGGGGTGGGTATGAGCAGTTCTTC	CSTRVAGGGYEQFF
TRBD1	.	TRBV28	TRBJ2-7	TGTGCCAGCAGTAACCGGGACAGGGCCTACGAGCAGTACTTC	CASSNRDRAYEQYF
.	once	TRBV20-1	TRBJ1-6	TGCAGTGCTAGGCCGGGGACCTATAATTCACCCCTCCACTTT	CSARPGTYNSPLHF
.	.	TRBV7-9	TRBJ1-1	TGTGCCAGCAGCATACGACAGGAAGCTTTCTTT	CASSIRQEAFF
TRBD1	.	TRBV5-1	TRBJ2-4	TGCGCCAGCAGCTTCGGACAGGGGCAAAACATTCAGTACTTC	CASSFGQGQNIQYF
.	few	TRBV20-1	TRBJ2-7	TGCAGTGCGCGCCGGGATCCAAGCTCCTACGAGCAGTACTTC	CSARRDPSSYEQYF